This TCR beta chain derives from a study of shared clonotypes between healthy human individuals. Whole-study context: Three CD4 naive, three CD4 memory, two CD8 naive and one CD8 memory plate were used per donor. Broader study findings: In having few donors, the study represented limited genetic and exposure-history diversity. Several donors showed sharing of roughly 5% of naive CD4 clonotypes.

Trimming cost V 5 bases and J 2 bases; bases outside gene matches: 4. The germline CDR1 and CDR2 sequences are SGHAT and FQDESV (reference sequence). This CDR3 region has 14 residues. About this clone: Its antigen is currently unknown.

Method: immunoSEQ multiplex PCR; TCRdb's copy keeps in-frame clones and lacks some. The sample lists around 2.1 million clones; nearly 97% were seen once. This sequence originates from a man younger than 35 in good health. The chain uses TRBV11-1 and TRBJ2-3, with 7 bases fitting TRBD1. The sequenced sample consisted of naive CD4+ T cells sorted from blood. Subset reported: CD45RA+ positively selected. CDR3 DNA: TGTGCCAGCAGCGACAGGGTTGCCACAGATACGCAGTATTTT. It encodes CASSDRVATDTQYF.